This T cell receptor (beta chain) came from a study of PD-1 blockade in classical Hodgkin lymphoma. Germline CDR1 and CDR2: SGHDN and FVKESK. The V gene end was trimmed by 1 base and the J gene end by 3 bases; junction bases not matched to a gene: 12. CDR3 length equals 18 residues. TCRdb's copy holds only in-frame clones and misses some; the assay was immunoSEQ multiplex PCR. The table includes about 21,000 clones, approximately 69% detected once. Patients all relapsed after autologous stem cell transplantation, and there was variation in brentuximab vedotin exposure. This material consisted of peripheral blood mononuclear cells (PBMCs), taken at baseline. V and J are TRBV14 and TRBJ1-1; 9 bases are a match to TRBD1. This sequence originates from a human donor with classical Hodgkin lymphoma. The CDR3 reads CASSQVSGTGTGDTEAFF. In DNA form, the CDR3 reads TGTGCCAGCAGCCAAGTGAGTGGGACAGGGACGGGTGACACTGAAGCTTTCTTT.